The rows below give T cell receptor beta chains drawn from one sample of a study of shared clonotypes between healthy human individuals. Assay used: immunoSEQ multiplex PCR; TCRdb lists only in-frame clones, some missing. The sample shows roughly 1,800,000 clones, approximately 94% of them seen only once. The sample comprised naive CD8+ T cells sorted from blood. All receptors come from a man between 18 and 29 years old in good health. Each CDR3 is given with its conserved first and last residue. Each record gives: CDR3 length, V gene, clone size, J gene, CDR3 protein. Some rows have no size entry. The others give once, few or many, or a class for an expanded clone.

19	TRBV27	.	TRBJ2-7	CASSLDPPWSGSGSYEQYF
15	TRBV7-9	.	TRBJ2-3	CASSSRDRDTDTQYF
13	TRBV27	.	TRBJ2-1	CASSFTGSNEQFF
13	TRBV6-5	.	TRBJ2-2	CASGLVNTGELFF
13	TRBV6-6	.	TRBJ2-7	CASSPTGSYEQYF
15	TRBV30	.	TRBJ1-3	CAWSVQGLAGNTIYF
16	TRBV4-1	.	TRBJ2-3	CASSQDPGRGTDTQYF
17	TRBV11-2	.	TRBJ2-7	CASSSPGGLNSAYEQYF
12	TRBV2	.	TRBJ2-1	CASSSDRVEQFF
14	TRBV14	.	TRBJ1-5	CASSQGTGNQPQHF
14	TRBV27	.	TRBJ2-7	CASGYGGEANEQYF
17	TRBV4-1	.	TRBJ2-2	CASSQVSVGDGTGELFF
16	TRBV12-5	.	TRBJ1-6	CASGLLQQAYNSPLHF
14	TRBV10-3	once	TRBJ1-2	CAISPGGDGNGYTF
14	TRBV11-2	once	TRBJ2-7	CASSFGPRSYEQYF
15	TRBV27	.	TRBJ2-7	CASREAGTGNYEQYF
15	TRBV7-9	few	TRBJ1-4	CASSPPDTSNEKLFF
15	TRBV7-2	.	TRBJ2-7	CASSLKASGAYEQYF
14	TRBV19	.	TRBJ1-6	CASSTNLINSPLHF
18	TRBV10-1	.	TRBJ1-6	CASSESDYRGLEDSPLHF
13	TRBV27	.	TRBJ2-7	CASSVDRGGEQYF
15	TRBV6-1	.	TRBJ1-1	CASTLGGGALTESFF
13	TRBV19	.	TRBJ2-5	CASSVLQGETQYF
14	TRBV30	.	TRBJ2-3	CAWSVGSGADTQYF
12	TRBV6-1	.	TRBJ1-5	CASGEVDQPQHF
16	TRBV2	.	TRBJ2-5	CASKSIRDSHQETQYF
15	TRBV4-1	few	TRBJ1-5	CASSQQEGANQPQHF
18	TRBV19	.	TRBJ2-6	CASTIFPIDSSGANVLTF
16	TRBV11-2	.	TRBJ2-7	CASSLDLAGGHYEQYF
16	TRBV5-6	.	TRBJ2-7	CASSLIHYGQGGEQYF
17	TRBV21-1	.	TRBJ2-7	CASSPLQGRKGFYEQYF
16	TRBV9	.	TRBJ2-3	CASSVHEGVSTDTQYF
16	TRBV7-8	.	TRBJ2-1	CASSFPTRSSYNEQFF
15	TRBV27	once	TRBJ2-7	CASALMGLAGDEQYF
14	TRBV27	.	TRBJ2-5	CASSPGLFQETQYF
15	TRBV7-9	.	TRBJ1-6	CASSLVGQYNSPLHF
15	TRBV9	.	TRBJ1-5	CASSVGFATNQPQHF
16	TRBV7-2	.	TRBJ2-2	CASSFGVSGRAGELFF
16	TRBV14	.	TRBJ1-6	CATSRGTPAYNSPLHF
15	TRBV29-1	.	TRBJ2-2	CSVEEAGVYTGELFF
13	TRBV7-9	.	TRBJ2-7	CASSLATSNEQYF
14	TRBV6-1	.	TRBJ2-5	CASSEPGTQETQYF
16	TRBV27	.	TRBJ2-7	CASSAPGLAGGYEQYF